Reported below is one T cell receptor (beta chain). The target antigen is unknown. This record belongs to a study of post-analysis software for immune sequencing data. Broader study findings: Patients used about 5 TRBV segments, including TRBV5-6, TRBV5-1 and TRBV20-1, more often than controls.

Unique molecular identifiers featured in each of the TCR beta cDNA libraries. MiXCR was run by TCRdb on the PCR reads, yielding one entry per CDR3 protein. The sample yields almost 700,000 distinct CDR3 sequences, roughly three fifths seen once. The CDR3 sequence is 18 residues long. V was shortened by 8 bases and J by 2 bases, with 27 bases between the two germline ends. Germline-derived CDR1 and CDR2 are SGHAT and FQNNGV. The source of this sequence is a girl aged 2 to 10 with multiple sclerosis. The sample taken for sequencing was blood. This chain connects TRBV11-2 to TRBJ1-2; a possible D gene is TRBD1 (5 bases). Here the CDR3 DNA reads TGTGCCAGCTTAACCCCAGGGAGGTGCTCGCCTAGAAACTATGGCTACACCTTC. This sequence encodes CASLTPGRCSPRNYGYTF.